Listed below are T cell receptor beta chains from one sample, sequenced in a study of neurological immune-mediated disorders. Using its own MiXCR run on the 5' RACE reads, TCRdb lists one record per CDR3 protein. The table has 25,000 to 35,000 distinct CDR3 sequences, around 14% seen once. Input material: PBMCs. Receptors were obtained from an older man in good health. Each CDR3 is given with its conserved first and last residue. Fields, in order: clone size, V gene, CDR3 length, CDR3 protein. Where a row states a size, it is once, few, many or the class of an expanded clone; other rows omit it.

size: many; V: TRBV7-8; length: 14; CDR3: CASSETGGYYGYTF
size: -; V: TRBV5-6; length: 16; CDR3: CTSIISGTGYADTQYF
size: -; V: TRBV7-7; length: 14; CDR3: CASSRDPSAYEQYF
size: many; V: TRBV21-1; length: 13; CDR3: CASSPGAGDTQYF
size: many; V: TRBV12-3/TRBV12-4; length: 13; CDR3: CASSPLGTGSSFF
size: few; V: TRBV6-6; length: 14; CDR3: CASSYRTDNSPLHF
size: many; V: TRBV7-2; length: 14; CDR3: CASSLVGRGQELFF
size: many; V: TRBV6-2/TRBV6-3; length: 16; CDR3: CASSYTLDRGRRGQFF
size: many; V: TRBV24-1; length: 16; CDR3: CATSDLRQGGTGELFF
size: -; V: TRBV10-2; length: 12; CDR3: CASSERSSAQHF
size: -; V: TRBV6-5; length: 14; CDR3: CASSRSEWSWELFF
size: few; V: TRBV7-9; length: 16; CDR3: CASSRTGGPAQETQYF
size: many; V: TRBV28; length: 17; CDR3: CASSSPDLRQGNQPQHF
size: many; V: TRBV11-2; length: 18; CDR3: CASSLRRQGVFLYTEAFF
size: many; V: TRBV20-1; length: 13; CDR3: CSALGRGGHGYTF
size: many; V: TRBV9; length: 14; CDR3: CASSVDLGGQPQHF
size: many; V: TRBV12-3/TRBV12-4; length: 16; CDR3: CASSSAGTGSFYEQYF
size: many; V: TRBV14; length: 14; CDR3: CASSLYTGSYEQYF
size: many; V: TRBV28; length: 15; CDR3: CASSLAGVSTDTQYF
size: many; V: TRBV3-1; length: 17; CDR3: CASSRQEGGAPPKTQYF
size: many; V: TRBV4-3; length: 16; CDR3: CASSQGEGSNSNEQFF
size: many; V: TRBV6-5; length: 15; CDR3: CASSYRRTGLYEQYF
size: many; V: TRBV4-3; length: 12; CDR3: CASSQGRGPRYF
size: many; V: TRBV10-3; length: 15; CDR3: CAISEGQRERSEQYF
size: many; V: TRBV29-1; length: 16; CDR3: CSVVSSGGFSYNEQFF
size: many; V: TRBV5-4; length: 13; CDR3: CASSLGGWTEAFF
size: many; V: TRBV9; length: 14; CDR3: CASSVGLSTDTQYF
size: many; V: TRBV7-2; length: 18; CDR3: CASSPRGWGTTIYNEQFF
size: many; V: TRBV7-2; length: 15; CDR3: CASSFGGGSTDTQYF
size: medium-sized; V: TRBV29-1; length: 14; CDR3: CSAAGTSGGIEQYF
size: many; V: TRBV20-1; length: 15; CDR3: CSATARGGWNTEAFF
size: many; V: TRBV3-1; length: 13; CDR3: CASSQEGGNEQFF
size: many; V: TRBV2; length: 15; CDR3: CASKVEGLSDYEQYF
size: many; V: TRBV5-7; length: 13; CDR3: CASSLQDPFGYTF
size: many; V: TRBV29-1; length: 13; CDR3: CSGQGDGHNEQFF
size: many; V: TRBV4-3; length: 14; CDR3: CASSQGAAPNEQFF
size: few; V: TRBV5-1; length: 15; CDR3: CASSLASSPPETQYF
size: many; V: TRBV20-1; length: 16; CDR3: CSARVLAGGLGREQFF
size: many; V: TRBV27; length: 13; CDR3: CASSKTGRDTQYF
size: many; V: TRBV9; length: 14; CDR3: CASSGAGLTGELFF
size: -; V: TRBV6-2/TRBV6-3; length: 15; CDR3: CASSGSGHWPNEQFF
size: many; V: TRBV5-1; length: 13; CDR3: CASSFWTGDEQYF
size: -; V: TRBV7-2; length: 14; CDR3: CASRLFEQTYEQFF
size: many; V: TRBV4-2; length: 18; CDR3: CASSQDGTSGGRTDTQYF
size: once; V: TRBV7-2; length: 14; CDR3: CASSLGRLAGVQYF
size: many; V: TRBV20-1; length: 11; CDR3: CSALLGTALHF
size: many; V: TRBV3-2; length: 13; CDR3: CASEGTSGYEQYF
size: many; V: TRBV27; length: 15; CDR3: CASTKLGQDNSPLHF
size: once; V: TRBV24-1; length: 13; CDR3: CATSYLRGDEQFF
size: many; V: TRBV6-1; length: 16; CDR3: CASIDRGQDSNQPQHF
size: many; V: TRBV7-2; length: 15; CDR3: CASSLVGQGAYGYTF
size: many; V: TRBV29-1; length: 13; CDR3: CSTSQGFDYGYTF
size: few; V: TRBV19; length: 19; CDR3: CASSPRTSGGAGGTGELFF
size: many; V: TRBV4-1; length: 14; CDR3: CASSQDWGTGELFF
size: many; V: TRBV20-1; length: 16; CDR3: CSARGTGEKVWQPQHF
size: few; V: TRBV7-6; length: 19; CDR3: CASSPLSISGGSLYNEQFF
size: many; V: TRBV20-1; length: 14; CDR3: CSARDPGGSRGYTF
size: many; V: TRBV7-2; length: 13; CDR3: CASAGGPPDTQYF